The present entry profiles one T cell receptor beta chain with its context. Its antigen specificity is not known. Nothing much larger sits one base from this clone, and base qualities are not available. These data are taken from a study of blood T cell repertoires in COVID-19 (dated by TCRdb to 2018 to 2020). In terms of the full investigation: Collaborator samples came from the United States, Italy and Spain and covered acute and convalescent phases of COVID-19. The material from the prospective study consisted of cDNA or gDNA derived from T cells, B-cell-depleted T cells, or PBMCs. The dataset comprised deeply sampled blood TCRbeta repertoires from subjects exposed to, actively infected with, or recovered from COVID-19. The repertoires were released in a freely available public database meant as a resource for research on the immune response to SARS-CoV-2. The samples were drawn from the first 160 participants of the ongoing ImmuneRACE study and from 950 to 1,500 subjects provided by 6 global collaborators. The sample metadata nearly always contained a de-identified subject ID, COVID-19 status, age in years and sex. HLA class I and class II types, where available, came from metadata supplied by the sample provider rather than from assay-based typing. Results the study describes overall, beyond this receptor: The quantity of clinical and demographic metadata differed by source and by participant and was supplied without curation.

TCRbeta CDR3 regions were amplified from genomic DNA using the immunoSEQ Assay, a bias-controlled multiplex PCR. In the original analysis: Within the assay, amplification of reference gene primers was used to estimate how many nucleated cells each sample contained. Sequence reads were collapsed and filtered to measure the absolute abundance of every unique TCRbeta CDR3 rearrangement. Productive Simpson clonality was computed per sample as the square root of Simpson's diversity index over productive rearrangements. In its TCRdb copy, this immuneACCESS table keeps in-frame sequences only and misses some clones. Where compared with another copy, unresolved V genes explain less than half of these, and the others have no known cause. The V and J calls and clone size are taken from that table; D and trimming were inferred from the DNA. This sample comprises 250,000 to 300,000 clones, approximately 86% of them detected only once. The ten largest make up approximately 1% of the sample.

The V end gives up 4 bases and the J end 2 bases, leaving 3 bases in the junction not matched to a gene. Counted from cysteine to phenylalanine, this CDR3 has 15 amino acids. Only CDR3 DNA is held: 45 bases, read in frame from base 1. Taken from the germline V gene, the CDR1 and CDR2 loops are MNHEY and SVGAGI. In the prospective study, participants were about 18 to 95 years old, resided in about two dozen geographic areas of the United States, and were enrolled through a virtual design. To assign participants to cohorts, the prospective study relied on clinical history that participants themselves reported in a screening survey and a study questionnaire. ImmuneRACE Cohort 3 recovered participants were defined by two consecutive negative NP/OP PCR tests, healthcare professional clearance, or symptom resolution. Each participant in the prospective study had whole blood, serum and a nasopharyngeal or oropharyngeal swab collected by mobile phlebotomists. Prospective study participants could optionally give additional blood draws and questionnaires over an approximately two-month period. Before DNA extraction, blood samples from the prospective study were shipped at room temperature or frozen.

This receptor was identified in a woman under 40 who had recovered from COVID-19. Sequencing used PBMCs or T cells enriched from blood (not recorded which). Recombination linked TRBV6-5 to TRBJ2-1; 9 bases in the middle match TRBD1. The bases are TGTGCCAGCAGTTCCACAGGGGGCGCCTACAATGAGCAGTTCTTC. It translates to CASSSTGGAYNEQFF.